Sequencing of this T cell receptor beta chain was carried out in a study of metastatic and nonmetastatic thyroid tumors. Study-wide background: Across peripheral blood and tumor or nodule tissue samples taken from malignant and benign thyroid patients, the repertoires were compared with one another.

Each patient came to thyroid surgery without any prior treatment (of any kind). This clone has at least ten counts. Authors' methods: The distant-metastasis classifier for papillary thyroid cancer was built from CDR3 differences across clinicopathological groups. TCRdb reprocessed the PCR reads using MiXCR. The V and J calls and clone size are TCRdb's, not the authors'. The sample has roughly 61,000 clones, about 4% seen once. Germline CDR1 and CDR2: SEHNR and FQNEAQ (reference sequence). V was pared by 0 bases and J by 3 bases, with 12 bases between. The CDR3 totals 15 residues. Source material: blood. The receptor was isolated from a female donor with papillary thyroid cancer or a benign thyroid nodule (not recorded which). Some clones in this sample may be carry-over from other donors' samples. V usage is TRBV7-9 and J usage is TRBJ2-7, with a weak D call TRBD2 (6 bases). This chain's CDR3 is CASSLASAGGYEQYF. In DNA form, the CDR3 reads TGTGCCAGCAGCTTAGCGTCGGCCGGGGGCTACGAGCAGTACTTC.